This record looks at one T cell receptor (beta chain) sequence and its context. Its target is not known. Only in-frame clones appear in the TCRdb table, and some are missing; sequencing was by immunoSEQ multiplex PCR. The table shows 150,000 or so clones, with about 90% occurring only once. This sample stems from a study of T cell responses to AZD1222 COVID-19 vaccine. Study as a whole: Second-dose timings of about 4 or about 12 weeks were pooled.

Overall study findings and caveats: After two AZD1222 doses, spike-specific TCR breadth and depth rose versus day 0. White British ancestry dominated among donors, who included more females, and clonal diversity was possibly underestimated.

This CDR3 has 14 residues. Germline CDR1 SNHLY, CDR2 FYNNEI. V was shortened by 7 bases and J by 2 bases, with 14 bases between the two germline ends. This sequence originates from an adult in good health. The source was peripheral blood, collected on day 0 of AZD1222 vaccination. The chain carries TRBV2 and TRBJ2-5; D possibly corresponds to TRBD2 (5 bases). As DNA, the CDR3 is TGTGCCAGCATCCGTGGAGGAATACAAGAGACCCAGTACTTC. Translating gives CASIRGGIQETQYF.